This T cell receptor (beta chain) originates from a study of STAT5B mutations in CD4+ large granular lymphocyte leukemia. Study context: Healthy donors showed HLA-associated enrichment of the CDR3 'QG' motif. Notes on the study in general: 8/27 top patient clones versus 2/35 control clones were TRBV06-family. Main leukemic clonotypes were patient-specific, but roughly 26% appeared at low frequency elsewhere.

As handled by the study authors: Lowest detectable productive clonotype frequency was 2.59 x 10-5. Repertoires were generated with immunoSEQ multiplex PCR, while TCRdb's copy carries only in-frame clones and drops some. V, J and clone size were drawn from that table, and D and trimming were deduced from the DNA. The table lists roughly 48,000 clones, 70% of them singletons, with more than 1.5% in the top ten. The CDR3 covers 15 residues. The V end lost 5 bases, the J end lost 5 bases, and 19 bases lay between the germline ends. Germline V lookup: CDR1 SGHVS, CDR2 FQNEAQ. Note on this clone: Antigen: not known.

The sequencing sample was made of CD4+ T cells from blood buffy coats. The sequence derives from a human donor in good health. The J gene is TRBJ2-7, the V gene TRBV7-8; D not certain. The chain's CDR3 is CASSPSMWSPHEQYF. The CDR3 DNA reads as TGTGCCAGCAGCCCCTCAATGTGGTCTCCCCACGAGCAGTACTTC. Together with reference TRBV7-8 and TRBJ2-7, the CDR3 gives the full variable domain: GAGVSQSPRYKVAKRGQDVALRCDPISGHVSLFWYQQALGQGPEFLTYFQNEAQLDKSGLPSDRFFAERPEGSVSTLKIQRTQQEDSAVYLCASSPSMWSPHEQYFGPGTRLTVT.